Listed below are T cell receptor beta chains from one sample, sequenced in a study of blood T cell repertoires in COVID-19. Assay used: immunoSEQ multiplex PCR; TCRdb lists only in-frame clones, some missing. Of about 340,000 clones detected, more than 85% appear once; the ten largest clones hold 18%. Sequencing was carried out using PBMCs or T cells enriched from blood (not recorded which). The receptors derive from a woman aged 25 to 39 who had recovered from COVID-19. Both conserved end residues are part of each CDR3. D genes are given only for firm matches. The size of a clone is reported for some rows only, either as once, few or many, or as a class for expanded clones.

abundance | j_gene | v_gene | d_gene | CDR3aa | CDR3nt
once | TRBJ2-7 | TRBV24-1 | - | CATSDTRRATYEQYF | TGTGCCACCAGTGACACGAGGAGGGCCACCTACGAGCAGTACTTC
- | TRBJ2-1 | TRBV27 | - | CASSLDSSYNEQFF | TGTGCCAGCAGTTTAGATAGCTCCTACAATGAGCAGTTCTTC
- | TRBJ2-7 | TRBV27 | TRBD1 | CASSLTGTGGFEQYF | TGTGCCAGCAGTTTAACGGGGACAGGGGGCTTCGAGCAGTACTTC
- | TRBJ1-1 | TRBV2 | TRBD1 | CASSARQGGTEAFF | TGTGCCAGCAGTGCGCGACAGGGGGGAACTGAAGCTTTCTTT
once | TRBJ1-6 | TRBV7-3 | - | CASSSGSEGNSPLHF | TGTGCCAGCAGCTCCGGATCAGAGGGTAATTCACCCCTCCACTTT
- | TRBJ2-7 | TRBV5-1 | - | CASSLGNSNYEQYF | TGCGCCAGCAGCTTAGGAAACAGCAACTACGAGCAGTACTTC
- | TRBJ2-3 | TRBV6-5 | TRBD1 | CASSKQGFTDTQYF | TGTGCCAGCAGTAAACAGGGGTTCACAGATACGCAGTATTTT
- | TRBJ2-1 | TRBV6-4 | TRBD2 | CASSVLAGNEQFF | TGTGCCAGCAGTGTGCTAGCGGGAAATGAGCAGTTCTTC
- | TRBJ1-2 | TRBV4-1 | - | CASSREEGPLYGYTF | TGCGCCAGCAGCCGAGAGGAGGGACCGTTGTATGGCTACACCTTC
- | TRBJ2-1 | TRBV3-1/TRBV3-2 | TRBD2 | CASSPCGGTPLHNEQFF | TGTGCCAGCAGCCCTTGCGGGGGTACCCCTCTCCACAATGAGCAGTTCTTC
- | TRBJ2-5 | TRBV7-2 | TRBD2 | CASSLRWGGTETQYF | TGTGCCAGCAGCTTACGGTGGGGGGGGACAGAGACCCAGTACTTC
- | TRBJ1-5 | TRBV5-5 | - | CASSLEGSNQPQHF | TGTGCCAGCAGCTTGGAGGGGAGCAATCAGCCCCAGCATTTT
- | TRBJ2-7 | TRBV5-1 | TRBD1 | CASSSGQGTDEQYF | TGCGCCAGCAGCTCCGGACAGGGTACCGACGAGCAGTACTTC
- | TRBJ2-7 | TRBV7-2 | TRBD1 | CASSFGQGPKGF | TGTGCCAGCAGCTTCGGACAGGGGCCGAAGGGCTTC
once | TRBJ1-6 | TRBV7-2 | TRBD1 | CASSPQGSASPLHF | TGTGCCAGCAGCCCACAGGGGAGCGCCTCACCCCTCCACTTT
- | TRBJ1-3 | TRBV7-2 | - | CASSPQGGNTIYF | TGTGCCAGCAGTCCACAGGGAGGAAACACCATATATTTT
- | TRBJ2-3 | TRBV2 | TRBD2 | CASTLAGASTDTQYF | TGTGCCAGCACACTAGCGGGGGCCAGCACAGATACGCAGTATTTT
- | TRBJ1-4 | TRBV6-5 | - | CASSYGRNEKLFF | TGTGCCAGCAGTTACGGGAGGAATGAAAAACTGTTTTTT
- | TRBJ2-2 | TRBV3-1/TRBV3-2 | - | CASSQAGLPTGELFF | TGTGCCAGCAGCCAAGCAGGACTCCCCACCGGGGAGCTGTTTTTT
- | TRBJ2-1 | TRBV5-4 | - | CASSEGQTSNEQFF | TGTGCCAGCAGCGAGGGACAAACCAGCAATGAGCAGTTCTTC
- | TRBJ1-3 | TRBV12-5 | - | CASGFPGRDTIYF | TGTGCTAGTGGTTTCCCGGGGAGAGACACCATATATTTT
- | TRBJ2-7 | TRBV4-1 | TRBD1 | CASSQGTGSWYEQYF | TGCGCCAGCAGCCAAGGGACAGGGAGTTGGTACGAGCAGTACTTC
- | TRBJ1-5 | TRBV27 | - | CASRPGVGNQPQHF | TGTGCCAGCAGGCCAGGGGTCGGCAATCAGCCCCAGCATTTT
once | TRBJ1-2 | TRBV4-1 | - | CASSQEVAVTIGGYTF | TGCGCCAGCAGCCAAGAGGTGGCGGTGACGATCGGGGGCTACACCTTC
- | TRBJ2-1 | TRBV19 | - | CASRGVYNEQFF | TGTGCCAGTAGAGGGGTCTACAATGAGCAGTTCTTC
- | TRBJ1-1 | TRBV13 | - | CASSVGGGLWEPTEAFF | TGTGCCAGCAGCGTTGGCGGGGGTTTGTGGGAGCCCACTGAAGCTTTCTTT
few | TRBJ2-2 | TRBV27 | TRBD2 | CASSHRLAGVRTGELFF | TGTGCCAGCAGCCACCGACTAGCGGGAGTTCGCACCGGGGAGCTGTTTTTT
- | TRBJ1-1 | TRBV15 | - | CATSRGVTENTEAFF | TGTGCCACCAGCAGAGGGGTGACAGAGAACACTGAAGCTTTCTTT
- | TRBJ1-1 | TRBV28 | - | CASSPLDGPINTEAFF | TGTGCCAGCAGCCCACTAGATGGACCGATAAACACTGAAGCTTTCTTT
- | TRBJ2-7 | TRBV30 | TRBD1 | CAWRFNRGPYEQYF | TGTGCCTGGAGATTCAACAGGGGACCCTACGAGCAGTACTTC
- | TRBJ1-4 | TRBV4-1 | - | CASSQAPRDTEKLFF | TGCGCCAGCAGCCAAGCCCCCCGGGACACTGAAAAACTGTTTTTT
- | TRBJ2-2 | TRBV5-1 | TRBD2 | CASSLAGAGTGELFF | TGCGCCAGCAGCTTGGCGGGAGCGGGGACCGGGGAGCTGTTTTTT
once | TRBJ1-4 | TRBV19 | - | CASTSYREKLFF | TGTGCCAGTACATCGTACAGGGAAAAACTGTTTTTT
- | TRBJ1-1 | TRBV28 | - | CASSLQGRTEAFF | TGTGCCAGCAGTTTACAGGGGAGAACTGAAGCTTTCTTT
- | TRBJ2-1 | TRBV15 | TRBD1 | CATSRGGQGLNEQFF | TGTGCCACCAGCAGGGGGGGACAGGGGTTGAATGAGCAGTTCTTC
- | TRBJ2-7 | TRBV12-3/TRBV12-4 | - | CASSPYNSYEQYF | TGTGCCAGCAGCCCGTACAACTCCTACGAGCAGTACTTC
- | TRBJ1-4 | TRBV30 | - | CAWSRGEPGWLFF | TGTGCCTGGAGTCGGGGGGAGCCCGGATGGCTGTTTTTT
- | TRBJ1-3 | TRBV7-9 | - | CASSPLGGGNTIYF | TGTGCCAGCAGCCCCTTAGGCGGAGGAAACACCATATATTTT
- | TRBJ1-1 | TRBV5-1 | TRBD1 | CASSREDRVIAFF | TGCGCCAGCAGCCGAGAAGACAGGGTTATTGCTTTCTTT
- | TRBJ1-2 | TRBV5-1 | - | CASKAAEANYGYTF | TGCGCCAGCAAAGCAGCAGAGGCGAACTATGGCTACACCTTC
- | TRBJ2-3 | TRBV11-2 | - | CASSLEKLTDTQYF | TGTGCCAGCAGCTTAGAGAAGCTCACAGATACGCAGTATTTT
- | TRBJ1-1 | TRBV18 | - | CASSRGAGKNTEAFF | TGTGCCAGCTCACGTGGGGCAGGGAAGAACACTGAAGCTTTCTTT
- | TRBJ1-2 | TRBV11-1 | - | CASSFGLGGYGYTF | TGTGCCAGCAGCTTTGGACTGGGAGGCTATGGCTACACCTTC
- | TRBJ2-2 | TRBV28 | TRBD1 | CASRRQGENTGELFF | TGTGCCAGCAGGAGACAGGGGGAAAACACCGGGGAGCTGTTTTTT
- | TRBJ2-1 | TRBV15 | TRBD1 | CATSREGTAYNEQFF | TGTGCCACCAGCAGAGAGGGGACAGCGTACAATGAGCAGTTCTTC
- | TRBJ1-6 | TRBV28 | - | CATRDSLNSPLHF | TGTGCCACCCGGGACTCCCTCAATTCACCCCTCCACTTT